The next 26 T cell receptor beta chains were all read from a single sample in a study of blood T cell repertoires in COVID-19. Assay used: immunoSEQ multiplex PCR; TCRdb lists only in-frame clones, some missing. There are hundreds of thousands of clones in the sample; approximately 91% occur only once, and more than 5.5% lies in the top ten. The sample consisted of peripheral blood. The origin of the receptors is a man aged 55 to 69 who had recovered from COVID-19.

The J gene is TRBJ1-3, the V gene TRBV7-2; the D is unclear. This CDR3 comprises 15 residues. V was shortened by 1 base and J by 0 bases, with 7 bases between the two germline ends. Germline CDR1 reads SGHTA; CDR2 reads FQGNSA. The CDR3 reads CASSLGQNSGNTIYF. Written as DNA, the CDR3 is TGTGCCAGCAGCTTAGGGCAGAACTCTGGAAACACCATATATTTT.

The CDR3 sequence: CASSRRRGQSGEQYF. The CDR3 DNA reads as TGTGCCAGCAGCCGCCGGAGGGGACAGAGTGGGGAGCAGTACTTC. The chain joins TRBV14 to TRBJ2-7, with D possibly being TRBD1 (7 bases). CDR1 is SGHDN and CDR2 is FVKESK in the germline V gene. This CDR3 is built from 15 residues. The V gene lost 4 bases and the J gene lost 7 bases, with 20 bases spanning the gap.

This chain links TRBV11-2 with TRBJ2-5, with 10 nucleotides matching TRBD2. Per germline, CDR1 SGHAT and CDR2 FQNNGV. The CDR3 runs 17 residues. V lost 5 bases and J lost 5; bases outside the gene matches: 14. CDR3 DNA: TGTGCCAGCAGCCCAAGGGGAGGTCTAGCGGGGGTGGAGACCCAGTACTTC. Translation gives CASSPRGGLAGVETQYF.

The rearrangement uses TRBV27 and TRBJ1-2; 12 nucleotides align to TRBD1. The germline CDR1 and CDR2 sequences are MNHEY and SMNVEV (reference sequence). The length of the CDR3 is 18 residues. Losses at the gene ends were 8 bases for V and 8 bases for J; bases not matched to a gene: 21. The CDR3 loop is CASWDRGLHLPFREGYTF. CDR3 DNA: TGTGCCAGCTGGGACAGGGGGCTTCATCTCCCATTTAGGGAGGGCTACACCTTC.

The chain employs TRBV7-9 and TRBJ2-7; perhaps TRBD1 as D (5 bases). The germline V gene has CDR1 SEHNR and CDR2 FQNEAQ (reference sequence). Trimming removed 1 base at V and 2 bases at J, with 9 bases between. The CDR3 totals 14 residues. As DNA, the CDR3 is TGTGCCAGCAGCTTAGTCGGCAGGGCCTACGAGCAGTACTTC. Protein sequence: CASSLVGRAYEQYF.

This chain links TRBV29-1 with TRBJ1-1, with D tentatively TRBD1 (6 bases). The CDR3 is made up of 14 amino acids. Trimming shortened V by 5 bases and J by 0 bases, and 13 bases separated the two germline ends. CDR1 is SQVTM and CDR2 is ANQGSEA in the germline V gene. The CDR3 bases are TGCAGCGTTTCCCGGACAGTCATGAACACTGAAGCTTTCTTT. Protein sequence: CSVSRTVMNTEAFF.

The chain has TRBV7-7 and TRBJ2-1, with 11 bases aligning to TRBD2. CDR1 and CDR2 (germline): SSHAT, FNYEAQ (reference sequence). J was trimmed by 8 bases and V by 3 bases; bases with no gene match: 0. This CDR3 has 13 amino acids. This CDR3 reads CASSFSGGDEQFF. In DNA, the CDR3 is TGTGCCAGCAGCTTTAGCGGGGGGGATGAGCAGTTCTTC.

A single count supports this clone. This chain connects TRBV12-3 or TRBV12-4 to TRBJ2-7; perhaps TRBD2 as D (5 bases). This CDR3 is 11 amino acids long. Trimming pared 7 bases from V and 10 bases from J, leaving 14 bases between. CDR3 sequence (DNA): TGTGCCAGCACCAGGAGCGGCCGTCAGTACTTC. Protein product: CASTRSGRQYF.

CDR3 nucleotides: TGTGCCAGCCTTGGACTAGCGGGGGGGAATGAGCAGTTCTTC. It yields the protein CASLGLAGGNEQFF. The chain recombines TRBV2 with TRBJ2-1; 15 bases agree with TRBD2. The CDR3 spans 14 residues. Trimming cost V 8 bases and J 7 bases; bases outside gene matches: 3. The germline CDR1 and CDR2 sequences are SNHLY and FYNNEI. Drawing the rest from reference TRBV2 and TRBJ2-1, the complete variable domain is EPEVTQTPSHQVTQMGQEVILRCVPISNHLYFYWYRQILGQKVEFLVSFYNNEISEKSEIFDDQFSVERPDGSNFTLKIRSTKLEDSAMYFCASLGLAGGNEQFFGPGTRLTVL.

Here the CDR3 DNA reads TGCAGTGCCCTAGAAAGTTACGAGCAGTACTTC. As protein: CSALESYEQYF. This chain uses TRBV20-1 with TRBJ2-7; D remains ambiguous. Germline CDR1 is DFQATT and CDR2 is SNEGSKA (reference sequence). The V end was cut by 6 bases, the J end by 4 bases, with 10 bases between. The CDR3 covers 11 residues.

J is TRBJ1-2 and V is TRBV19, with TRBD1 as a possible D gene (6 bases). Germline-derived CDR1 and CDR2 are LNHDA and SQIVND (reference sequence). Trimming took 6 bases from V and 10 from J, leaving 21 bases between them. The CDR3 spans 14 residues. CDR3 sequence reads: CASRETGHGDSYTF. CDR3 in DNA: TGTGCCAGTAGGGAAACGGGACATGGAGATTCCTACACCTTC.

As DNA, the CDR3 is TGTGCCAGCAGCCCACAGGCGGGGCCATACAATGAGCAGTTCTTC. Amino acids: CASSPQAGPYNEQFF. The chain combines TRBV3-1 (or the pseudogene TRBV3-2) with TRBJ2-1; TRBD2 might be the D (6 bases). Trimming removed 4 bases at V and 4 bases at J, with 14 bases between. CDR1 and CDR2 (germline): LGHDT, YNNKEL (reference sequence). The length of the CDR3 is 15 residues.

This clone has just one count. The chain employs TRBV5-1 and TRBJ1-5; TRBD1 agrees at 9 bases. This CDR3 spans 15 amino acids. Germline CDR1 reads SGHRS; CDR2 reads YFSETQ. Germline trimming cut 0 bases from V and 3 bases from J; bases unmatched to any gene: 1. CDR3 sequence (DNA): TGCGCCAGCAGCTTGGGGACAGGGGTCAATCAGCCCCAGCATTTT. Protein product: CASSLGTGVNQPQHF. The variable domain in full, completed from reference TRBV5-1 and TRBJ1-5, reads KAGVTQTPRYLIKTRGQQVTLSCSPISGHRSVSWYQQTPGQGLQFLFEYFSETQRNKGNFPGRFSGRQFSNSRSEMNVSTLELGDSALYLCASSLGTGVNQPQHFGDGTRLSIL.

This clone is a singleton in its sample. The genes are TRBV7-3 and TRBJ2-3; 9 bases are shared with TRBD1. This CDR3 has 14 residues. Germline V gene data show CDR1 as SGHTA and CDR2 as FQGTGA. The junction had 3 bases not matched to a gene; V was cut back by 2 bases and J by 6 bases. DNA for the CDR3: TGTGCCAGCAGCTTAGTGGGACAGGGTGATACGCAGTATTTT. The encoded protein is CASSLVGQGDTQYF.

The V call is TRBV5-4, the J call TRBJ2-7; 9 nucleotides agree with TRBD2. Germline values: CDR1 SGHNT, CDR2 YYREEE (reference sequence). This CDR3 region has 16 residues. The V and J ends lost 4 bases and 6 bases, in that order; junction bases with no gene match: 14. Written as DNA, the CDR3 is TGTGCCAGCAGCCCTACTTCGGGGCGGGAGGGGCGCGAGCAGTACTTC. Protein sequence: CASSPTSGREGREQYF.

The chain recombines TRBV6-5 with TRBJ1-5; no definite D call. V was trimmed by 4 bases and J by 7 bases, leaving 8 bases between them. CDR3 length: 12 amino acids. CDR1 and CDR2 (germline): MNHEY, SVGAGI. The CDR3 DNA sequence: TGTGCCAGCAGTTTCCTCGGGCAGCCCCAGCATTTT. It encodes CASSFLGQPQHF.

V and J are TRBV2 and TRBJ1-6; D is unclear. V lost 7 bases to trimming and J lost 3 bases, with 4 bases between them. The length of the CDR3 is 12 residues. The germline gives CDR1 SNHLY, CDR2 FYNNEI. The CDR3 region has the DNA TGTGCCAGCACCAACTATAATTCACCCCTCCACTTT. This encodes CASTNYNSPLHF.

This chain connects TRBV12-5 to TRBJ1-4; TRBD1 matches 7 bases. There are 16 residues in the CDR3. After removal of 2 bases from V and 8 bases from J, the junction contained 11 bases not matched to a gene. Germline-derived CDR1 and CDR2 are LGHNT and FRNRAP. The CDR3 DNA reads TGTGCTAGTGGTTTGTTTACGACAGGGAGTCACGAAAAACTGTTTTTT. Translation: CASGLFTTGSHEKLFF.

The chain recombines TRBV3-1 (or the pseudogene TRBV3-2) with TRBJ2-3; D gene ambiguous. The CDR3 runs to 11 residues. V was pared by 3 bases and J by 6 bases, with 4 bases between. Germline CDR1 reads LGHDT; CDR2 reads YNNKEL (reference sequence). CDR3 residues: CASSHSDTQYF. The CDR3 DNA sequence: TGTGCCAGCAGCCACTCCGATACGCAGTATTTT.

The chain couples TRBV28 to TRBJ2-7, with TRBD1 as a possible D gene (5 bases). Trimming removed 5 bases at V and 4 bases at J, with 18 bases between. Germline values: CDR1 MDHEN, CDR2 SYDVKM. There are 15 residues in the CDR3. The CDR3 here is CASSPTGPVEYEQYF. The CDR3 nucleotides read TGTGCCAGCAGTCCAACAGGACCCGTAGAGTACGAGCAGTACTTC. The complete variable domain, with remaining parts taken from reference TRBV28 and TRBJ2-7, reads DVKVTQSSRYLVKRTGEKVFLECVQDMDHENMFWYRQDPGLGLRLIYFSYDVKMKEKGDIPEGYSVSREKKERFSLILESASTNQTSMYLCASSPTGPVEYEQYFGPGTRLTVT.

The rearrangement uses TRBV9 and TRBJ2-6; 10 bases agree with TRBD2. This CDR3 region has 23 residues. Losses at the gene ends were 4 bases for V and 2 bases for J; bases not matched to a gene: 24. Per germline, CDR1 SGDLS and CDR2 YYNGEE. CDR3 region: CASSPQLGLAGEAGLPGANVLTF. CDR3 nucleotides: TGTGCCAGCAGCCCGCAACTAGGGCTAGCGGGAGAAGCGGGCCTCCCTGGGGCCAACGTCCTGACTTTC.

CDR3 bases: TGTGCCTGGAGTCCTACGGGGGGTCGGGGGACTCACAATGAGCAGTTCTTC. This codes for CAWSPTGGRGTHNEQFF. The chain is built from TRBV30 and TRBJ2-1; TRBD2 aligns across 7 bases. Germline V gives CDR1 GTSNPN, CDR2 SVGIG (reference sequence). This CDR3 region has 17 residues. Trimming cost V 2 bases and J 5 bases; bases outside gene matches: 15. The entire variable domain, with the rest obtained from reference TRBV30 and TRBJ2-1, is as follows: SQTIHQWPATLVQPVGSPLSLECTVEGTSNPNLYWYRQAAGRGLQLLFYSVGIGQISSEVPQNLSASRPQDRQFILSSKKLLLSDSGFYLCAWSPTGGRGTHNEQFFGPGTRLTVL.

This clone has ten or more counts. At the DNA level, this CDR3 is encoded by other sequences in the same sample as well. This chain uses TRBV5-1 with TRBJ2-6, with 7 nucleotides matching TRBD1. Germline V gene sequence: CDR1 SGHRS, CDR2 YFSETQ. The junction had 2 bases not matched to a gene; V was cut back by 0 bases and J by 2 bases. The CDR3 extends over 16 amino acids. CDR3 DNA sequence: TGCGCCAGCAGCTTGGAGAGGGGGCCTGGGGCCAACGTCCTGACTTTC. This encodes CASSLERGPGANVLTF. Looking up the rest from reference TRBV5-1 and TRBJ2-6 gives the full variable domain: KAGVTQTPRYLIKTRGQQVTLSCSPISGHRSVSWYQQTPGQGLQFLFEYFSETQRNKGNFPGRFSGRQFSNSRSEMNVSTLELGDSALYLCASSLERGPGANVLTFGAGSRLTVL.

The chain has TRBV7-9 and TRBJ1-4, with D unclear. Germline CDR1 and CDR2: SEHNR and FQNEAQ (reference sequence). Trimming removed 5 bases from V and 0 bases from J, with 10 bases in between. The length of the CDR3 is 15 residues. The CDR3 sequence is CASSRRVATNEKLFF. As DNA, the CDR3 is TGTGCCAGCAGCCGCCGGGTTGCAACTAATGAAAAACTGTTTTTT. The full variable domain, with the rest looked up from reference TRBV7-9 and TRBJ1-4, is DTGVSQNPRHKITKRGQNVTFRCDPISEHNRLYWYRQTLGQGPEFLTYFQNEAQLEKSRLLSDRFSAERPKGSFSTLEIQRTEQGDSAMYLCASSRRVATNEKLFFGSGTQLSVL.

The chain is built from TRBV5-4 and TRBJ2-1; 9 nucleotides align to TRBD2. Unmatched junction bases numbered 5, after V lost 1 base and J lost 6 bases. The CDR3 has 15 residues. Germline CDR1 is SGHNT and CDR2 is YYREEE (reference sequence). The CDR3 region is CASSLRLAGRNEQFF. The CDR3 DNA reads TGTGCCAGCAGCTTGAGGCTAGCGGGGCGCAATGAGCAGTTCTTC.

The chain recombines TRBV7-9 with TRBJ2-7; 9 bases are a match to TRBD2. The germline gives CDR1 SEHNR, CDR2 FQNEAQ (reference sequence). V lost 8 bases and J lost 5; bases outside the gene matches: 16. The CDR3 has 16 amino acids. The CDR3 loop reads CASGGPTGTSFHEQYF. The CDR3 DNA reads TGTGCCAGCGGGGGACCCACAGGGACTAGCTTCCACGAGCAGTACTTC.